This T cell receptor (beta chain) originates from a study of blood T cell repertoires in COVID-19. The overall study: The study drew acute and convalescent COVID-19 samples from the United States, Italy and Spain. Sample material is recorded as cDNA or gDNA derived from T cells, B-cell-depleted T cells, or PBMCs.

Germline V gene lookup returns CDR1 LGHDT and CDR2 YNNKEL (reference sequence). CDR3 size: 17 residues. Trimming cost V 4 bases and J 0 bases; bases outside gene matches: 11. Under the authors' procedure: Estimation of nucleated cell counts was performed using reference gene primer amplification. The protocol was immunoSEQ multiplex PCR, while the TCRdb copy is restricted to in-frame clones and leaves out a portion. The V and J calls and clone size were taken over from that table, and D and trimming were inferred from the DNA. Here the sample spans 140,000 to 150,000 clones, roughly 87% being singletons.

This chain uses TRBV3-1 (or the pseudogene TRBV3-2) with TRBJ1-2; 7 bases match TRBD1. Input material: peripheral blood. This TCR was sampled from a man between 65 and 85 years old with acute or convalescent COVID-19. Written as DNA, the CDR3 is TGTGCCAGCAGCCGTCTGGGGGGACAGATCACTAACTATGGCTACACCTTC. Amino acid sequence: CASSRLGGQITNYGYTF.